In this sample, the clone carrying this T cell receptor (beta chain) turned up a few times. What it recognizes is unknown. The data belong to a study of cytomegalovirus exposure and HLA in healthy donors. Study-level findings and limits: It was reported in a later analysis that an Asian-associated ancestry cluster showed fewer N-insertions than the approximately 700-donor mean. Certain sequence variants were highly shared and formed a cluster, and this cluster was likely a sequencing artifact. The study had only CMV serostatus as immune exposure information.

The primer mix had 60 Vbeta and 13 Jbeta primers. How the authors handled the data: In a later analysis, around 11 million of tens of millions of unique beta chains occurred in at least two donors. Clones were sequenced by immunoSEQ multiplex PCR, and TCRdb holds only the in-frame ones, with some missing. The DNA was the basis for D and trimming; V, J and clone size are from that table. This table has 150,000 to 200,000 clones, 80% to 90% appearing once. This TCR derives from a man between 18 and 35 years old in good health and CMV-seronegative. Sequencing was done on a sample of PBMCs.

CDR3 protein: CASSQFSGNVGTQYF. In DNA, the CDR3 is TGCGCCAGCAGCCAGTTTAGCGGGAACGTCGGGACCCAGTACTTC. V and J are TRBV4-1 and TRBJ2-5; 8 nucleotides match TRBD2. CDR1 MGHRA and CDR2 YSYEKL come from the germline V gene. V trimming: 3 bases; J trimming: 7 bases; junction bases outside the gene matches: 10. This CDR3 is 15 amino acids long.